This entry concerns a single T cell receptor beta chain. This clone was counted only a few times. There is no known antigen for this receptor. Base qualities are not at hand, and no much larger clone is one base apart. The CDR3 covers 16 residues, taking in both the cysteine and the phenylalanine. The DNA shown is the 48-base CDR3, in frame from base 1. The junction shows trimming of 6 bases on V and 1 base on J, and the gene matches do not reach 10 bases of it. The germline V gene supplies CDR1 SNHLY and CDR2 FYNNEI. The data belong to a study of blood T cell repertoires in COVID-19 (TCRdb year 2020). A note on the overall study: Samples from collaborators originated in the United States, Italy and Spain and spanned both the acute and convalescent phases of COVID-19. The repertoires were released in a freely available public database intended as a resource for research on the immune response to SARS-CoV-2. HLA class I and class II types, where available, came from metadata supplied by the sample provider rather than from assay-based typing. The sample metadata nearly always contained a de-identified subject ID, COVID-19 status, age in years and sex. Subjects who had been exposed to COVID-19, were actively infected with it, or had recovered from it provided the deeply sampled blood TCRbeta repertoires that made up the dataset. The prospective study material was composed of cDNA or gDNA derived from T cells, B-cell-depleted T cells, or PBMCs. Samples came from the ongoing ImmuneRACE study (first 160 participants) plus 1,254 subjects from 6 global collaborators. The paper's findings and limits, for the study overall: The quantity of clinical and demographic metadata differed by source and by participant and was supplied without curation.

Collaborating institutions collected whole blood in K2EDTA tubes following their own protocols. For TCRbeta analysis, collaborators shipped samples as frozen whole blood, isolated PBMCs, or DNA extracted from either of those sample types. The immunoSEQ Assay, a bias-controlled multiplex PCR, was used to amplify TCRbeta CDR3 regions from genomic DNA. The source study handled its data this way. The number of nucleated cells in each sample was estimated by amplification of reference gene primers within the assay. To quantify the absolute abundance of each unique TCRbeta CDR3 rearrangement, sequence reads were collapsed and filtered. Productive Simpson clonality was computed per sample as the square root of Simpson's diversity index over productive rearrangements. What TCRdb holds here is the immuneACCESS table cut down to in-frame rearrangements. Part of the clones is not present; checked against another copy, under half of the missing clones reflect an unresolved V gene, and the others are unexplained. The V and J calls and the clone size are those of that table, but D and trimming were determined from the DNA. A total of around 250,000 clones appear in this sample, around 82% of them only once. 3.1% of the sample rests with the top ten.

Sequencing was carried out using peripheral blood. The rearrangement joined TRBV2 to TRBJ1-1, with 8 bases in between that match TRBD1. The sequence came from a woman aged 18-29 years with acute or convalescent COVID-19. Here is the DNA: TGTGCCAGCAGCGGACAGGGAAGTAGGGCGAACACTGAAGCTTTCTTT. Its protein product is CASSGQGSRANTEAFF. Extended through the reference TRBV2 and TRBJ1-1 proteins, this CDR3 yields the full variable domain: EPEVTQTPSHQVTQMGQEVILRCVPISNHLYFYWYRQILGQKVEFLVSFYNNEISEKSEIFDDQFSVERPDGSNFTLKIRSTKLEDSAMYFCASSGQGSRANTEAFFGQGTRLTVV.